Listed below are T cell receptor beta chains from one sample, sequenced in a study of T cell changes during pregnancy in multiple sclerosis. TCRdb's copy holds only in-frame clones and misses some; the assay was immunoSEQ multiplex PCR. The repertoire holds fewer than 40,000 clones, with about 92% as singletons. The source was CD4+ T cells from peripheral blood mononuclear cells, collected in the second trimester of pregnancy. These receptors were collected from a female donor in good health, enrolled as a control in a pregnancy study. The CDR3 runs from the conserved cysteine through the conserved F or W. The D gene is left open where the match is weak. Clone size, where shown, is once, few, many, or a class for clones that have expanded.

size,D,V,J,CDR3,DNA
.,.,TRBV27,TRBJ1-3,CASSPQGIGNTIYF,TGTGCCAGCAGTCCCCAGGGGATTGGAAACACCATATATTTT
.,.,TRBV6-6,TRBJ1-1,CASSYPDSNTEAFF,TGTGCCAGCAGTTATCCCGACAGCAACACTGAAGCTTTCTTT
.,.,TRBV7-9,TRBJ2-1,CASSPPLRGSSYNEQFF,TGTGCCAGCAGCCCCCCCCTCAGGGGTAGCTCCTACAATGAGCAGTTCTTC
.,TRBD1,TRBV20-1,TRBJ1-1,CSARETGGDFF,TGCAGTGCTAGGGAGACAGGGGGGGACTTCTTT
.,.,TRBV9,TRBJ2-7,CASSLQGGVTPSSYEQYF,TGTGCCAGCAGCCTACAAGGGGGAGTGACACCCTCTTCATACGAGCAGTACTTC
.,.,TRBV29-1,TRBJ2-2,CSVESAGELFF,TGCAGCGTTGAATCTGCCGGGGAGCTGTTTTTT
.,TRBD1,TRBV6-5,TRBJ1-5,CASGANRDRESQHF,TGTGCCAGCGGGGCCAACCGGGACAGGGAATCCCAGCATTTT
.,TRBD2,TRBV5-6,TRBJ2-7,CASSLGGGGWSYEQYF,TGTGCCAGCAGCTTGGGAGGCGGGGGGTGGTCCTACGAGCAGTACTTC
.,.,TRBV6-1,TRBJ1-6,CASHRDENSPLHF,TGTGCCAGTCACCGGGATGAAAATTCACCCCTCCACTTT
.,TRBD2,TRBV27,TRBJ2-2,CASRSGSAGVNTGELFF,TGTGCCAGCAGGAGCGGTTCAGCGGGGGTAAACACCGGGGAGCTGTTTTTT
.,.,TRBV11-2,TRBJ1-3,CASSLQSGTGGNTIYF,TGTGCCAGCAGCTTACAATCCGGGACTGGAGGAAACACCATATATTTT
.,.,TRBV19,TRBJ2-1,CASSPQAGYNEQFF,TGTGCCAGTAGTCCTCAAGCGGGCTACAATGAGCAGTTCTTC
.,.,TRBV5-1,TRBJ1-1,CASSLAGENTEAFF,TGCGCCAGCAGCTTGGCGGGGGAGAACACTGAAGCTTTCTTT
.,.,TRBV29-1,TRBJ2-7,CSVRTAFYEQYF,TGCAGCGTTAGGACAGCATTCTACGAGCAGTACTTC
.,TRBD1,TRBV11-3,TRBJ1-2,CASSTRQGRVTF,TGTGCCAGCAGCACAAGACAGGGCCGCGTAACCTTC
.,.,TRBV9,TRBJ1-2,CASSVGQNYGYTF,TGTGCCAGCAGCGTGGGGCAGAACTATGGCTACACCTTC
.,.,TRBV7-8,TRBJ1-2,CASSLEPGYGYTF,TGTGCCAGCAGCTTAGAGCCGGGCTATGGCTACACCTTC
.,TRBD1,TRBV4-3,TRBJ2-3,CASSHTGGFTDTQYF,TGCGCCAGCAGCCATACAGGGGGTTTCACAGATACGCAGTATTTT
.,.,TRBV18,TRBJ1-3,CASSPAQGGYGNTIYF,TGTGCCAGCTCACCAGCCCAGGGAGGATACGGAAACACCATATATTTT
.,TRBD2,TRBV6-6,TRBJ2-7,CASSYSLAGVREQYF,TGTGCCAGCAGTTATAGCCTAGCGGGGGTGCGAGAGCAGTACTTC
.,TRBD1,TRBV15,TRBJ2-2,CATSRDRGAGELFF,TGTGCCACCAGCAGGGACAGGGGTGCCGGGGAGCTGTTTTTT
once,TRBD2,TRBV19,TRBJ2-5,CASSPTSGGGETQYF,TGTGCCAGTAGCCCGACTAGCGGGGGTGGAGAGACCCAGTACTTC
.,.,TRBV20-1,TRBJ1-1,CSAWTVTEAFF,TGCAGTGCCTGGACAGTGACTGAAGCTTTCTTT
.,TRBD2,TRBV7-2,TRBJ2-7,CASSPGLAGDEQYF,TGTGCCAGCAGCCCCGGACTAGCGGGAGACGAGCAGTACTTC
.,.,TRBV2,TRBJ1-3,CASSEQSGNTIYF,TGTGCCAGCAGTGAACAGTCTGGAAACACCATATATTTT
once,TRBD1,TRBV19,TRBJ1-5,CASSIGTGALNQPQHF,TGTGCCAGTAGTATCGGGACAGGGGCCCTCAATCAGCCCCAGCATTTT
.,TRBD2,TRBV18,TRBJ2-1,CASSPVLAGGSNEQFF,TGTGCCAGCTCACCGGTCCTAGCGGGGGGCAGCAATGAGCAGTTCTTC
once,.,TRBV7-6,TRBJ2-3,CASSLLTGGSRADTQYF,TGTGCCAGCAGCTTACTAACCGGCGGTTCCCGGGCAGATACGCAGTATTTT
.,.,TRBV6-5,TRBJ2-7,CASSYSAGSSYEQYF,TGTGCCAGCAGTTACTCTGCGGGGAGCTCCTACGAGCAGTACTTC
.,.,TRBV2,TRBJ2-5,CASSRLGAANQETQYF,TGTGCCAGCAGTCGGTTAGGGGCCGCGAACCAAGAGACCCAGTACTTC
.,.,TRBV10-2,TRBJ1-2,CASSESRVYGYTF,TGCGCCAGCAGTGAGTCTCGGGTCTATGGCTACACCTTC
.,TRBD2,TRBV11-3,TRBJ2-2,CASSSPGGGETGELFF,TGTGCCAGCAGCTCCCCCGGCGGGGGAGAAACCGGGGAGCTGTTTTTT
once,TRBD1,TRBV29-1,TRBJ1-2,CSVETGAYGYTF,TGCAGCGTGGAAACAGGGGCCTACGGCTACACCTTC
.,.,TRBV19,TRBJ2-1,CAAQGRGEVRNEQFF,TGTGCCGCCCAGGGGAGGGGAGAGGTTAGGAATGAGCAGTTCTTC
.,.,TRBV5-1,TRBJ2-7,CASSLSFGGSYEQYF,TGCGCCAGCAGCTTGAGTTTCGGCGGATCCTACGAGCAGTACTTC
once,TRBD2,TRBV4-3,TRBJ2-7,CASSRTSGYYEQYF,TGCGCCAGCAGCCGGACTAGCGGGTACTACGAGCAGTACTTC
.,TRBD2,TRBV12-5,TRBJ2-3,CASGLFLAGVTDTQYF,TGTGCTAGTGGTTTGTTTTTAGCGGGGGTCACAGATACGCAGTATTTT
.,.,TRBV6-4,TRBJ1-2,CASSDHPGGAGGYTF,TGTGCCAGCAGTGACCACCCGGGGGGGGCCGGTGGCTACACCTTC
.,TRBD2,TRBV9,TRBJ2-2,CASSPRGGTGELFF,TGTGCCAGCAGCCCGAGGGGAGGGACCGGGGAGCTGTTTTTT
.,TRBD2,TRBV4-2,TRBJ2-1,CASSQAPLGAGGLSEQFF,TGTGCCAGCAGCCAAGCCCCTTTGGGAGCGGGAGGGTTGAGTGAGCAGTTCTTC
.,.,TRBV27,TRBJ1-3,CASSPTGISGNTIYF,TGTGCCAGCAGCCCCACAGGGATCTCTGGAAACACCATATATTTT
.,TRBD2,TRBV11-2,TRBJ2-1,CASSLGLAGGYNEQFF,TGTGCCAGCAGCCTCGGACTAGCGGGAGGCTATAATGAGCAGTTCTTC
.,.,TRBV7-8,TRBJ1-1,CASSDHRAGEAFF,TGTGCCAGCAGCGATCACAGGGCTGGTGAAGCTTTCTTT
.,.,TRBV5-1,TRBJ2-7,CASSLEPRGNEQYF,TGCGCCAGCAGCTTGGAGCCACGAGGTAACGAGCAGTACTTC
.,TRBD2,TRBV6-1,TRBJ2-1,CATGTSGVGEQFF,TGTGCCACCGGGACTAGCGGGGTTGGTGAGCAGTTCTTC
.,TRBD2,TRBV29-1,TRBJ2-5,CSADSGGLETQYF,TGCAGCGCCGACTCGGGGGGGCTAGAGACCCAGTACTTC
.,TRBD1,TRBV27,TRBJ1-2,CASSRKTGTGMSGYTF,TGTGCCAGCAGTCGAAAGACCGGGACAGGGATGAGTGGCTACACCTTC